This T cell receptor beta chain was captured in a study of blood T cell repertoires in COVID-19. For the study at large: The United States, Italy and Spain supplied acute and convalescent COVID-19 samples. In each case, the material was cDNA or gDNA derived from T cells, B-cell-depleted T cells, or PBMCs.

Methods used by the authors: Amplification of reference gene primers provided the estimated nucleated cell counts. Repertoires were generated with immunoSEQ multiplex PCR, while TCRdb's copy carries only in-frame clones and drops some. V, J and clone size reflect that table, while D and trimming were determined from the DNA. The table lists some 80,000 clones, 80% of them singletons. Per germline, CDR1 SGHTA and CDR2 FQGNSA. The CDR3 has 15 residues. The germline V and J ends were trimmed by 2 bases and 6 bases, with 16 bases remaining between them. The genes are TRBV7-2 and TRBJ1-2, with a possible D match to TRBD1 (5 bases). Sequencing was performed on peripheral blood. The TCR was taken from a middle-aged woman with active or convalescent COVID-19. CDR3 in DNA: TGTGCCAGCAGCTTAATGGGGCGCTTGGAAAATGGCTACACCTTC. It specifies CASSLMGRLENGYTF.